Sequencing of this T cell receptor (beta chain) was carried out in a study of blood T cell repertoires in COVID-19. Overall study context: The analysed material was cDNA or gDNA that came from T cells, B-cell-depleted T cells, or PBMCs.

This clone was counted a few times. In the source study's methods: How many nucleated cells were present was estimated from reference gene primer amplification. Profiling relied on immunoSEQ multiplex PCR, and the TCRdb table lists in-frame clones only, not all of them. V and J calls and clone size are given by that table; D and trimming were obtained from the DNA. The sample lists about 210,000 clones, about 89% occurring once. The CDR3 has 14 residues. Per germline, CDR1 MNHEY and CDR2 SVGAGI. Trimming removed 4 bases at V and 0 bases at J, with 9 bases between. The receptor's source is a woman in her forties with acute or convalescent COVID-19. Input material: peripheral blood. V and J are TRBV6-5 and TRBJ1-1; D is unresolved. The CDR3 DNA reads TGTGCCAGCAGTTCCCCGCGGGTGAACACTGAAGCTTTCTTT. It specifies CASSSPRVNTEAFF.